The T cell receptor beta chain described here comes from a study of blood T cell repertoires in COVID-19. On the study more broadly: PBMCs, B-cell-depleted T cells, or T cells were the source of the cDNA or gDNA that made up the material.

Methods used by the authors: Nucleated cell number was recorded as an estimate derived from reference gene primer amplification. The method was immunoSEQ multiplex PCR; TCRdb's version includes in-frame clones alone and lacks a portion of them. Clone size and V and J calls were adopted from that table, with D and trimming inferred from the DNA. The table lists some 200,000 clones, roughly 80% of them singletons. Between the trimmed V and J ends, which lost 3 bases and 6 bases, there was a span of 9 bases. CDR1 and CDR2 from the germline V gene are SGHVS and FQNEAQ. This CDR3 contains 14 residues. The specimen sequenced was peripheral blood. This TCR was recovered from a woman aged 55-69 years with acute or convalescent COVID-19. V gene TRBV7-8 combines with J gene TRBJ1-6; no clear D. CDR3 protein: CASSFLDLNSPLHF. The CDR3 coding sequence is TGTGCCAGCAGCTTTCTAGACCTTAATTCACCCCTCCACTTT.